The clone carrying this T cell receptor (beta chain) was seen at least ten times. Unique molecular identifiers, one per molecule, were present on every TCR cDNA molecule. TCRdb used MiXCR to reprocess the 5' RACE reads, holding one entry per CDR3 protein. The data contain roughly 14,000 distinct CDR3 sequences, 6.3% of them singletons. This sample was taken from a study of spatial heterogeneity in lung cancer. As for the study in general: After resection, follow-up PBMC samples were sequenced when available, at a median of roughly two years later. On average, each unique TCR and UMI combination appeared more than ten times in raw reads.

The CDR3 contains 14 residues. The V end lost 5 bases, the J end lost 0 bases, and 10 bases lay between the germline ends. The germline V gene has CDR1 SGHNT and CDR2 YYREEE (reference sequence). Time point meaning: blood at routine non-recurrence follow-up after resection. Unsorted whole RNA samples from tumor, nontumor lung or frozen PBMC were sequenced. The specimen comprised PBMCs, sampled at follow-up. J is TRBJ2-3 and V is TRBV5-4; D not resolved. The clonotype was recovered from a male donor with early-stage non-small cell lung cancer. CDR3 nucleotide sequence: TGTGCCAGCAGACCGGTGGATAGCACAGATACGCAGTATTTT. Translated, it gives CASRPVDSTDTQYF.